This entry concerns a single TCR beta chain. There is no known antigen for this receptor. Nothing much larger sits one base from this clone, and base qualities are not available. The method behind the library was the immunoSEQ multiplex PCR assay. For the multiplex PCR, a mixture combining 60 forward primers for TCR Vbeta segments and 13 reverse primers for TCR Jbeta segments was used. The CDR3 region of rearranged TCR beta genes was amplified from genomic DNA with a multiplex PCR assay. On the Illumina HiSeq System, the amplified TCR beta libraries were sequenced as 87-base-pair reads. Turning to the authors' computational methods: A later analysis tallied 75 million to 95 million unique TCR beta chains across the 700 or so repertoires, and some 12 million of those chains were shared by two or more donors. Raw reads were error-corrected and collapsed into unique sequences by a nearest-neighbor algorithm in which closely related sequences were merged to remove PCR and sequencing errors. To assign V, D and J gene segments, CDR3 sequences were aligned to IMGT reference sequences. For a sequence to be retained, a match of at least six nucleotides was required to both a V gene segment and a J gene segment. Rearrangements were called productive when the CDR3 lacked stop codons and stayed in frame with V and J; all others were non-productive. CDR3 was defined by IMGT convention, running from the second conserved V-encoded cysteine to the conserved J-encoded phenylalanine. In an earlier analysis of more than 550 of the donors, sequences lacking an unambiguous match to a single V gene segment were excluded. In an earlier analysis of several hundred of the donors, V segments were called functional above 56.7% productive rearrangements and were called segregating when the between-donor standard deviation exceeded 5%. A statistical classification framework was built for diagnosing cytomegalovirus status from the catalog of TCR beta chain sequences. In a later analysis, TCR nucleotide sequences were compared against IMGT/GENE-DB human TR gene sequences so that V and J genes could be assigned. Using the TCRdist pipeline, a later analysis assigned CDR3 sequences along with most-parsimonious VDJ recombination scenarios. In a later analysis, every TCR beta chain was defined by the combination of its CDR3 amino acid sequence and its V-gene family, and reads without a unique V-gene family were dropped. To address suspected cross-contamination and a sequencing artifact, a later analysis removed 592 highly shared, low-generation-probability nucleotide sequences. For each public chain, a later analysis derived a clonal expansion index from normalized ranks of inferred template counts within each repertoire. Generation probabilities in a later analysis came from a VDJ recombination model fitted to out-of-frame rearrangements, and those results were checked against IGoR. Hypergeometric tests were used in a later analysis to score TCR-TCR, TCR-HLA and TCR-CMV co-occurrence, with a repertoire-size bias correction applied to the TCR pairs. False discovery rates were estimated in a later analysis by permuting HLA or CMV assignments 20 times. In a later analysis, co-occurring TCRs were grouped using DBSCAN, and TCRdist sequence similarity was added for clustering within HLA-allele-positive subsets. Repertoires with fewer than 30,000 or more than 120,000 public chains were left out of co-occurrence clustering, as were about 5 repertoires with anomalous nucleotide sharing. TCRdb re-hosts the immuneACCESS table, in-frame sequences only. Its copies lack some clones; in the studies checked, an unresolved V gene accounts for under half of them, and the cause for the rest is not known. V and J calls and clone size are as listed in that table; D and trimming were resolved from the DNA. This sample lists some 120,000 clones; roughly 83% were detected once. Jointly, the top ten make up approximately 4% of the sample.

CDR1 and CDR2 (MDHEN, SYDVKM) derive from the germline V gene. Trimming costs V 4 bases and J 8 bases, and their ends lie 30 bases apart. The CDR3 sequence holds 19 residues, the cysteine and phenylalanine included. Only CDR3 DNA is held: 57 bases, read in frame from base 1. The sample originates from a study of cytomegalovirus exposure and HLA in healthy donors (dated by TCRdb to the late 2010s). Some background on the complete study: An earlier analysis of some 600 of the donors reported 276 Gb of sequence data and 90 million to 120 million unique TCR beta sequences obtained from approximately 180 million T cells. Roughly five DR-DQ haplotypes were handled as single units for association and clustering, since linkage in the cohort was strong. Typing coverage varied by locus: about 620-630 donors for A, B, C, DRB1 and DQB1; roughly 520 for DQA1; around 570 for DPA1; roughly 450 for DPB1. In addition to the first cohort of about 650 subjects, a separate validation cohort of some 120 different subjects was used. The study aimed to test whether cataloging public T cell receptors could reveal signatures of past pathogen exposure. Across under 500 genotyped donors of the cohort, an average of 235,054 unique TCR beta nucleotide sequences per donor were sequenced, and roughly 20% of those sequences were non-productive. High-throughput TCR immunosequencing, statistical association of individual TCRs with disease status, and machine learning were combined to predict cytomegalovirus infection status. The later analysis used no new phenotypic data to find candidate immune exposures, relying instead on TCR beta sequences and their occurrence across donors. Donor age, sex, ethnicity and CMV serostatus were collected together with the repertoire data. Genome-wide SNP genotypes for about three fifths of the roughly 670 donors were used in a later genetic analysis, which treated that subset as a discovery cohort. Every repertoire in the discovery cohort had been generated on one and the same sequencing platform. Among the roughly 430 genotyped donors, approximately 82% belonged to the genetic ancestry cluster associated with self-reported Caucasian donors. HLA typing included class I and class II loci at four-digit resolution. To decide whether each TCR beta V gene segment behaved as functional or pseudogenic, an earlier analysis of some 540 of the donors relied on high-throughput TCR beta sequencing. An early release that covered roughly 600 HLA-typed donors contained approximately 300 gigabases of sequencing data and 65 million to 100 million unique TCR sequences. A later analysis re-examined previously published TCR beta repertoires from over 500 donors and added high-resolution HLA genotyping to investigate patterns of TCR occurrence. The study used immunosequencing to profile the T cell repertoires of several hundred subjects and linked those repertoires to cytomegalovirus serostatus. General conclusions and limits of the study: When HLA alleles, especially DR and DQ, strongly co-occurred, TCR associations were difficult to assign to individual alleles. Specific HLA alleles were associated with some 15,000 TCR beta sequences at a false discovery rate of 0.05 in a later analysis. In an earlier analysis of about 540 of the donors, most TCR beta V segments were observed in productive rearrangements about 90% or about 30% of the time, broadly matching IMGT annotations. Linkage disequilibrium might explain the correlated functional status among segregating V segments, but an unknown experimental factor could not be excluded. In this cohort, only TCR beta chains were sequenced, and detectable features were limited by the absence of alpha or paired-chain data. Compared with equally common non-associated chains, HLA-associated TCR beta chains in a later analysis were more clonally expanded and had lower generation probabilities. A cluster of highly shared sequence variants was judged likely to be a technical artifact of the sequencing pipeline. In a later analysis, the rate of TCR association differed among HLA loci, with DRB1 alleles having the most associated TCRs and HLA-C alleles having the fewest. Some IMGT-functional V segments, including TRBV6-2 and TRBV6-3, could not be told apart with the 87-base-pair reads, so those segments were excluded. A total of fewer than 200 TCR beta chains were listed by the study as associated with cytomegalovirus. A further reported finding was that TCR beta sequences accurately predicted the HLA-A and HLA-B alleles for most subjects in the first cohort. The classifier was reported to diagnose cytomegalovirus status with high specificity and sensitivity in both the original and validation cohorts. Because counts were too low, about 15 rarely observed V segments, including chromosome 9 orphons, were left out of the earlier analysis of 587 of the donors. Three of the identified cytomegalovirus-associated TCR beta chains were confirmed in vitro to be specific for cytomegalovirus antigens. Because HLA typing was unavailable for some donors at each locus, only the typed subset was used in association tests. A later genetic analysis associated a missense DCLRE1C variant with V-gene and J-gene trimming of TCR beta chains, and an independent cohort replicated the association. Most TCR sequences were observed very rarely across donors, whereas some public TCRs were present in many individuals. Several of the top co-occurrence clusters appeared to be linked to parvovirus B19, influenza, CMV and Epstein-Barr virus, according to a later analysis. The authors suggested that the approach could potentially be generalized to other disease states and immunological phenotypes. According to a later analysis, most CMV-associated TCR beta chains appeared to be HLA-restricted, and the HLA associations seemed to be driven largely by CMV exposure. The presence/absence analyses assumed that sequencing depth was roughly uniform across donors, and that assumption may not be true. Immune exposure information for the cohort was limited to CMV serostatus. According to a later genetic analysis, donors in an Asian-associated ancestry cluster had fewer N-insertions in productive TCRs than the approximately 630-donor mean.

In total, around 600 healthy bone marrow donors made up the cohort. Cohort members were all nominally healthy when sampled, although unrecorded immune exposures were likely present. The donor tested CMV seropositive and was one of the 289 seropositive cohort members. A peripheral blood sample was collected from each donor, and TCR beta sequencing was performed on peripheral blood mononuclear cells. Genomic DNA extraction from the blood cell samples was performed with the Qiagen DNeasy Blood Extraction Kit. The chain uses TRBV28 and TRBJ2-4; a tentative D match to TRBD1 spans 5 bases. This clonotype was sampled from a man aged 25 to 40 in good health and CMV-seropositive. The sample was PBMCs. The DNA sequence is TGTGCCAGCAGTTCCTCCTCGGCAGGGATGTCTCTCGGACGATACATTCAGTACTTC. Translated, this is CASSSSSAGMSLGRYIQYF.